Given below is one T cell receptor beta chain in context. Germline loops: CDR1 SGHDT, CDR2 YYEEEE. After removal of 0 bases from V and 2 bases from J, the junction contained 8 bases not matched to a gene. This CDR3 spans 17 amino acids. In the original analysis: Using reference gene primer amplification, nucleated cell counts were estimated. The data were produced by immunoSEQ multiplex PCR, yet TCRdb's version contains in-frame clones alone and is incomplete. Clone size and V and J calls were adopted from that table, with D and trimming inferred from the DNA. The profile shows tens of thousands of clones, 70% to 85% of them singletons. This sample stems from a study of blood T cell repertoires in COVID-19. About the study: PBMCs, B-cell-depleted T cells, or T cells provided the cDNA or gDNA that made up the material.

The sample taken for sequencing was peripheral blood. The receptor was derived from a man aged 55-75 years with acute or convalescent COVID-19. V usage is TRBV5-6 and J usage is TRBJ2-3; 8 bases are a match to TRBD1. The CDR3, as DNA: TGTGCCAGCAGCTTGGAACAGTCAGGGGGCTTCACAGATACGCAGTATTTT. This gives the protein CASSLEQSGGFTDTQYF.